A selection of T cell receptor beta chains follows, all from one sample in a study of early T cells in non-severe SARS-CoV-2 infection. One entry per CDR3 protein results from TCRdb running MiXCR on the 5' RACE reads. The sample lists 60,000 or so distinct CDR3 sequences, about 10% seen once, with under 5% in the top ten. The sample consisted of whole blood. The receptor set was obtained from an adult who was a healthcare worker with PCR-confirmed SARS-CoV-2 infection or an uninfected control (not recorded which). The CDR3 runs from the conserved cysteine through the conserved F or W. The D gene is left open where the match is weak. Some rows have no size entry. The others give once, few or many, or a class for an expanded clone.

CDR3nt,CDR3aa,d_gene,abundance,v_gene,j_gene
TGTGCCAGCAGCTCGTCCTCCGGGACAGCGGGCGGGGAGCTGTTTTTT,CASSSSSGTAGGELFF,NA,NA,TRBV7-2,TRBJ2-2
TGCAGTGCCTTTAGAGCTAGCGGGGACCAAGAGACCCAGTACTTC,CSAFRASGDQETQYF,TRBD2,NA,TRBV20-1,TRBJ2-5
TGTGCCAGCGCAGTAAGCGGGAGCGGGGAGACCCAGTACTTC,CASAVSGSGETQYF,TRBD2,many,TRBV2,TRBJ2-5
TGTGCCAGCAGCTTGGCCGGTCTAGCGGGAGGAAACACAGATACGCAGTATTTT,CASSLAGLAGGNTDTQYF,TRBD2,many,TRBV5-4,TRBJ2-3
TGTGCCAGCAGTCCCAGGGGGCGAAAGGGTGGCTACACCTTC,CASSPRGRKGGYTF,TRBD1,NA,TRBV2,TRBJ1-2
TGCAGCGTGGGGGGGGCTAGCCTGGAGCAGTTCTTC,CSVGGASLEQFF,NA,many,TRBV29-1,TRBJ2-1
TGTGCCAGTAGGTATAGCGGGGGGCAAGATACGCAGTATTTT,CASRYSGGQDTQYF,TRBD2,many,TRBV19,TRBJ2-3
TGTGCCAGCAGCAGCACTAGCGGGAGTGACAATGAGCAGTTCTTC,CASSSTSGSDNEQFF,TRBD2,NA,TRBV5-4,TRBJ2-1
TGCAGTGCTAGTACCTACTACGAGCAGTACTTC,CSASTYYEQYF,NA,NA,TRBV20-1,TRBJ2-7
TGTGCCAGAATTGGACGTTTTGTAGCCAAAAACATTCAGTACTTC,CARIGRFVAKNIQYF,NA,NA,TRBV10-3,TRBJ2-4
TGTGCCACCAGTGATTTGCCGGGACGTGGGATAGAGACCCAGTACTTC,CATSDLPGRGIETQYF,NA,NA,TRBV24-1,TRBJ2-5
TGTGCCATCAGTGCGGACAGGGTGGAGCAGTACTTC,CAISADRVEQYF,TRBD1,many,TRBV10-3,TRBJ2-7
TGCAGCGTTGGACACCCACCCTACAATGAGCAGTTCTTC,CSVGHPPYNEQFF,NA,many,TRBV29-1,TRBJ2-1
TGTGCCAGCATTCTCCTGGGACAATTGAACACTGAAGCTTTCTTT,CASILLGQLNTEAFF,NA,many,TRBV12-3/TRBV12-4,TRBJ1-1
TGTGCCAGCAGCTTAATGATGGGACAGGGGAACGAGCAGTACTTC,CASSLMMGQGNEQYF,TRBD1,NA,TRBV7-9,TRBJ2-7
TGTGCCAGCAGCCCCGGACTAGCGGGAGTTTCAACCGGGGAGCTGTTTTTT,CASSPGLAGVSTGELFF,TRBD2,NA,TRBV11-2,TRBJ2-2
TGTGCTAGCAGCTTATGGGTGAACACTGAAGCTTTCTTT,CASSLWVNTEAFF,NA,few,TRBV7-7,TRBJ1-1
TGCGCCAGCAGCCATGGCCGTGTGACTGATAATGAAAAACTGTTTTTT,CASSHGRVTDNEKLFF,NA,few,TRBV5-1,TRBJ1-4
TGTGCCAGCAGCCCCTCGAGAGCAACCCTCTCTGGAAACACCATATATTTT,CASSPSRATLSGNTIYF,NA,few,TRBV9,TRBJ1-3
TGTGCCAGCAGCGTGGGGCGGGTAACTACAGCTGAGCAGTTCTTC,CASSVGRVTTAEQFF,NA,many,TRBV9,TRBJ2-1
TGCAGTGCTAGAGATTCGAGGGGGAAGCAGTACTTC,CSARDSRGKQYF,NA,NA,TRBV20-1,TRBJ2-7
TGCAGTGCTAGGGCTGCTGGGGACAATGAGCAGTTCTTC,CSARAAGDNEQFF,NA,NA,TRBV20-1,TRBJ2-1
TGTGCCAGCAGCAGTCAGACAGAAGCCAAAAACATTCAGTACTTC,CASSSQTEAKNIQYF,NA,many,TRBV21-1,TRBJ2-4
TGTGCCAGCAGAGGGACTAGCATGTCCCAAGAGACCCAGTACTTC,CASRGTSMSQETQYF,TRBD2,NA,TRBV6-2/TRBV6-3,TRBJ2-5
TGTGCCAGCAGTTTACGACAGGGGGGCGAGCAGTACTTC,CASSLRQGGEQYF,TRBD1,few,TRBV12-3/TRBV12-4,TRBJ2-7
TGCGCCACCCGGGCGGGCGCGATAGAGACCCAGTACTTC,CATRAGAIETQYF,NA,many,TRBV10-2,TRBJ2-5
TGTGCCAGCAGCCAAGATACCGGGGGGGCATCGGAGACCCAGTACTTC,CASSQDTGGASETQYF,TRBD2,many,TRBV4-2,TRBJ2-5
TGTGCCAGCAGTTTTCGAGCATCCTACGAGCAGTACTTC,CASSFRASYEQYF,NA,few,TRBV27,TRBJ2-7
TGCGCCAGCAGCTCGGGACAGGGTTTCTACGAGCAGTACTTC,CASSSGQGFYEQYF,TRBD1,few,TRBV5-1,TRBJ2-7